A single sample is the source of the 22 T cell receptor beta chains below, sequenced in a study of blood T cells in healthy people across ages (dated by TCRdb to about 2015). The library was made by 5' RACE. Sequencer: Illumina HiSeq 2500. The second PCR ran for roughly 7 to 11 cycles and used a J-beta primer mix along with a sample-barcoded 5' primer. The public reads were reprocessed in TCRdb via fastp at Q25 and MiXCR, keeping in-frame beta chains. A single entry per CDR3 protein holds the most common genes and DNA from its merged rows. A total of hundreds of thousands of distinct CDR3 sequences appear in this sample, 20% to 30% of them only once. 2.5% to 3.5% of the sample belongs to the ten largest clones. The data also belong to a second study, concerning T cells of mothers and their children.

Sample: blood. These receptors were obtained from a boy between 10 and 17 years old in good health.

The V gene is TRBV5-1, the J gene TRBJ1-1, with D possibly TRBD1 on 5 matching bases. Germline V gives CDR1 SGHRS, CDR2 YFSETQ. The CDR3 covers 13 residues. V dropped 7 bases and J dropped 3 bases, with 13 bases sitting between them. This chain's CDR3 is CASRGGGDTEAFF. The CDR3 nucleotides are TGCGCCAGCCGCGGTGGAGGGGACACTGAAGCTTTCTTT. Supplemented by reference TRBV5-1 and TRBJ1-1, the full variable domain reads KAGVTQTPRYLIKTRGQQVTLSCSPISGHRSVSWYQQTPGQGLQFLFEYFSETQRNKGNFPGRFSGRQFSNSRSEMNVSTLELGDSALYLCASRGGGDTEAFFGQGTRLTVV.

The chain is built from TRBV7-3 and TRBJ1-2, with D uncertain. The CDR3 has 13 residues. V lost 5 bases and J lost 7, with 14 bases in between. CDR1 SGHTA and CDR2 FQGTGA come from the germline V gene. CDR3 residues: CASSPNESAGYTF. CDR3 DNA: TGTGCCAGCAGCCCTAATGAGTCAGCTGGCTACACCTTC.

The V and J genes are TRBV28 and TRBJ1-1; the match to TRBD1 covers 7 bases. Per the germline V gene, CDR1 is MDHEN and CDR2 is SYDVKM. The J segment lost 0 bases and the V segment lost 4 bases, leaving 5 bases of the junction unmatched. The CDR3 is 15 amino acids. The CDR3 sequence is CASSSTGDMNTEAFF. As DNA, the CDR3 is TGTGCCAGCAGTTCCACAGGGGACATGAACACTGAAGCTTTCTTT.

V gene TRBV11-2 combines with J gene TRBJ2-1; 7 bases match TRBD1. The CDR3 totals 13 residues. The trim removed 2 bases at V and 10 bases at J, leaving 5 bases unmatched. Per the germline V gene, CDR1 is SGHAT and CDR2 is FQNNGV. CDR3 DNA sequence: TGTGCCAGCAGCTTACTAGGGGGCGGCGAGCAGTTCTTC. Translation: CASSLLGGGEQFF. The entire variable domain, with the rest obtained from reference TRBV11-2 and TRBJ2-1, is as follows: EAGVAQSPRYKIIEKRQSVAFWCNPISGHATLYWYQQILGQGPKLLIQFQNNGVVDDSQLPKDRFSAERLKGVDSTLKIQPAKLEDSAVYLCASSLLGGGEQFFGPGTRLTVL.

The chain carries TRBV28 and TRBJ2-1; the D is unclear. Trimming shortened V by 6 bases and J by 4 bases, and 19 bases separated the two germline ends. The germline V gene encodes CDR1 MDHEN and CDR2 SYDVKM. The CDR3 extends over 16 amino acids. This CDR3 is CASSPDDTPSYNEQFF. The CDR3 DNA reads TGTGCCAGCAGCCCAGATGACACTCCGAGTTACAATGAGCAGTTCTTC. The whole variable domain, remainder taken from reference TRBV28 and TRBJ2-1, is DVKVTQSSRYLVKRTGEKVFLECVQDMDHENMFWYRQDPGLGLRLIYFSYDVKMKEKGDIPEGYSVSREKKERFSLILESASTNQTSMYLCASSPDDTPSYNEQFFGPGTRLTVL.

This clonotype showed up just a few times. The chain joins TRBV5-1 to TRBJ2-7, with D maybe TRBD1 (6 bases). Trimming stripped 5 bases from V and 3 bases from J, with 30 bases between. This CDR3 is built from 19 residues. CDR1 and CDR2 (germline): SGHRS, YFSETQ. The CDR3 here is CASSSPGQGLILENYEQYF. The DNA for the CDR3 is TGCGCCAGCAGTTCGCCGGGACAAGGTCTTATCTTGGAGAACTACGAGCAGTACTTC.

V usage is TRBV20-1 and J usage is TRBJ2-5; D gene unclear. The last part of the DNA fits TRBJ2-7 better; the J call may be wrong. The germline V gene has CDR1 DFQATT and CDR2 SNEGSKA (reference sequence). The CDR3 length is 15 residues. The CDR3 coding sequence is TGCAGTGCTAGACAAACGGGTGAGCCTTCCTACGAGCAGTACTTC. This encodes CSARQTGEPSYEQYF.

This clonotype was observed a few times. V gene TRBV6-5 combines with J gene TRBJ2-6; D not certain. V was shortened by 5 bases and J by 3 bases, with 11 bases between the two germline ends. The CDR3 runs 15 residues. CDR1 MNHEY and CDR2 SVGAGI come from the germline V gene. This chain's CDR3 is CASSRAGVGANVLTF. The CDR3 DNA sequence: TGTGCCAGCAGTAGGGCTGGGGTTGGGGCCAACGTCCTGACTTTC.

This clonotype was recorded at least ten times. Here the CDR3 DNA reads TGCAGCGTTGAGAACAGCCAAGAGACCCAGTACTTC. Residues: CSVENSQETQYF. The chain links TRBV29-1 to TRBJ2-5; no firm D call. Germline assignment: CDR1 SQVTM and CDR2 ANQGSEA. The CDR3 totals 12 residues. The germline V and J ends were trimmed by 3 bases and 1 base, with 6 bases remaining between them.

The chain joins TRBV28 to TRBJ2-5, with D tentatively TRBD1 (6 bases). This CDR3 spans 15 amino acids. Trimming left V 6 bases short and J 2 bases short, with 16 bases between. Germline lookup yields CDR1 MDHEN and CDR2 SYDVKM. DNA for the CDR3: TGTGCCAGCAGCAAAGACAGGTTGCGGCAAGAGACCCAGTACTTC. It encodes CASSKDRLRQETQYF.

This clonotype has more than one count but fewer than ten. The chain carries TRBV2 and TRBJ2-5; unclear D gene. CDR3 length: 14 residues. In germline, CDR1 is SNHLY, CDR2 FYNNEI. V gave up 4 bases and J gave up 5 bases, with 14 bases separating them. CDR3 bases: TGTGCCAGCAGTGTAGTTCACGGGCGGGAGACCCAGTACTTC. Its protein product is CASSVVHGRETQYF. The variable domain in full, with the rest retrieved from reference TRBV2 and TRBJ2-5, is EPEVTQTPSHQVTQMGQEVILRCVPISNHLYFYWYRQILGQKVEFLVSFYNNEISEKSEIFDDQFSVERPDGSNFTLKIRSTKLEDSAMYFCASSVVHGRETQYFGPGTRLLVL.

The genes are TRBV5-1 and TRBJ2-4; D gene ambiguous. The CDR3 is 15 amino acids. Deletions cut 0 bases from V and 0 bases from J, with 7 bases between. The germline CDR1 and CDR2 sequences are SGHRS and YFSETQ. CDR3: CASSLEKSAKNIQYF. The DNA for the CDR3 is TGCGCCAGCAGCTTGGAGAAATCAGCCAAAAACATTCAGTACTTC.

This clonotype was observed a handful of times. The V gene is TRBV27, the J gene TRBJ1-2, with 7 bases identical to TRBD1. In germline, CDR1 is MNHEY, CDR2 SMNVEV (reference sequence). This CDR3 region has 16 residues. J lost 0 bases, V lost 1 base, and 5 bases had no gene match. The CDR3 region is CASSLLGDSSNYGYTF. DNA for the CDR3: TGTGCCAGCAGTTTATTAGGGGACAGCTCTAACTATGGCTACACCTTC.

This clonotype was recorded a few times. This sequence joins TRBV5-1 and TRBJ2-5, with D perhaps TRBD1 or TRBD2 (5 bases each). The CDR3 runs 14 residues. Trimming took off 6 bases at V and 5 bases at J, with 17 bases between the two ends. The germline V gene has CDR1 SGHRS and CDR2 YFSETQ. CDR3 loop: CASTFGTGRETQYF. The DNA for the CDR3 is TGCGCCAGCACCTTCGGGACGGGGCGTGAGACCCAGTACTTC.

In this sample, this clonotype turned up a few times. This chain links TRBV2 with TRBJ1-4; D ambiguous. Germline assignment: CDR1 SNHLY and CDR2 FYNNEI. V shed 5 bases and J shed 4 bases, with 11 bases lying between them. The length of the CDR3 is 14 residues. The CDR3 nucleotides are TGTGCCAGCAGTCCCTCTTTCCTTAATGAAAAACTGTTTTTT. Translation: CASSPSFLNEKLFF.

CDR3 in DNA: TGTGCCAGCAGTTACTCCGGGACAGAATCCTACGAGCAGTACTTC. This translates into CASSYSGTESYEQYF. V gene TRBV6-2 or TRBV6-3 combines with J gene TRBJ2-7, with TRBD1 matching over 7 bases. Per germline, CDR1 MNHEY and CDR2 SVGEGT. The trim removed 0 bases at V and 1 base at J, leaving 3 bases unmatched. This CDR3 spans 15 amino acids.

The rearrangement links TRBV6-5 to TRBJ2-5, with 9 bases lining up with TRBD1. Germline V CDR1 and CDR2: MNHEY, SVGAGI. The CDR3 length is 16 residues. V lost 0 bases to trimming and J lost 4 bases; unmatched junction nucleotides: 6. In DNA form, the CDR3 reads TGTGCCAGCAGTTACTCGGGACAGGGAATGGGAGAGACCCAGTACTTC. As protein: CASSYSGQGMGETQYF.

The rearrangement links TRBV3-1 to TRBJ2-5; D is unclear. The J call may be wrong; the DNA end is better matched by TRBJ2-7. Per the germline V gene, CDR1 is LGHDT and CDR2 is YNNKEL (reference sequence). The CDR3 covers 15 residues. CDR3 amino acids: CASSQESQAEYEQYF. CDR3 bases: TGTGCCAGCAGCCAAGAATCCCAGGCGGAGTACGAGCAGTACTTC.

The chain uses TRBV6-4 and TRBJ2-5; 8 bases map to TRBD2. The J call is uncertain, as TRBJ2-1 better fits the DNA end. The germline V gene encodes CDR1 MRHNA and CDR2 SNTAGT. The CDR3 consists of 14 residues. CDR3 sequence: CASSRAGAWNEQFF. The CDR3 DNA sequence: TGTGCCAGCAGCCGAGCGGGGGCTTGGAATGAGCAGTTCTTC.

V and J are TRBV28 and TRBJ1-1, with D maybe TRBD1 (5 bases). Per germline, CDR1 MDHEN and CDR2 SYDVKM. The CDR3 is made up of 12 amino acids. Trimming shortened V by 1 base and J by 7 bases, and 7 bases separated the two germline ends. CDR3 region: CASSLFQGEAFF. The DNA for the CDR3 is TGTGCCAGCAGTTTATTCCAGGGTGAAGCTTTCTTT.

Only a few counts were recorded for this clonotype. This chain connects TRBV6-4 to TRBJ1-5, with a weak D call TRBD1 (6 bases). The CDR3 covers 15 residues. Germline V gene sequence: CDR1 MRHNA, CDR2 SNTAGT. V was trimmed by 7 bases and J by 7 bases, leaving 20 bases between them. The CDR3 here is CASMAGAVGMQPQHF. The CDR3 DNA sequence: TGTGCCAGCATGGCGGGGGCGGTGGGTATGCAGCCCCAGCATTTT.

This rearrangement joins TRBV3-1 to TRBJ1-3; D not certain. Germline V CDR1 and CDR2: LGHDT, YNNKEL (reference sequence). Trimming took 4 bases from V and 0 from J, leaving 10 bases between them. The CDR3 contains 15 residues. DNA for the CDR3: TGTGCCAGCAGCCTGACACCGTACTCTGGAAACACCATATATTTT. The encoded protein is CASSLTPYSGNTIYF.